This T cell receptor (beta chain) originates from a study of CD8 T cells in ankylosing spondylitis (TCRdb year 2017). For the study in its entirety: To find TCR variants linked to disease, the study profiled T cell receptor beta repertoires in ankylosing spondylitis patients and healthy donors. The full study cohort was made up of 20 to 25 ankylosing spondylitis patients and 95 to 130 healthy donors. Peripheral blood samples were taken, and synovial fluid was additionally collected from ankylosing spondylitis patients.

The sample was run on an Illumina HiSeq 2500. TCR beta libraries were prepared by quantitative 5'-RACE with molecular barcodes. The study's own analysis went as follows. A new computational method based on a probabilistic model of VDJ rearrangement was used to identify disease-linked TCR variants. In-frame beta chains were kept once TCRdb had trimmed the public reads at Q25 with fastp and called clones with MiXCR. Each CDR3 protein appears once, grouped with its most common genes and DNA. Here the V and J calls rest on TCRdb's processing, not on the authors' analysis. The sample data list about 200,000 distinct CDR3 sequences, and roughly 13% of these were observed just once. Together, the top ten hold 16% of the sample. Study-wide findings and limitations: According to the report, matched synovial fluid samples from ankylosing spondylitis patients were significantly enriched for the disease-linked clones. Some of the motif variants had been reported before in the synovial fluid and blood of reactive arthritis patients, a finding that suggests common disease-initiation mechanisms. A CD8+ phenotype was shown by the disease-linked clones, which were found at relatively low frequencies in peripheral blood. Blood from ankylosing spondylitis patients appeared to be characterized by a TCR beta motif composed of about 8 highly homologous amino acid variants.

There are a few counts of this clonotype. Its binding antigen is unknown. No quality values exist for individual bases; no much larger clone is one base distant. The CDR3 has 16 amino acids, counting the end cysteine and phenylalanine. Only the CDR3 region is kept as DNA, spanning 48 bases read in frame from base 1. V loses 6 bases at its end and J loses 3 bases; junction bases beyond the gene matches: 12. Sequencing used blood, either unsorted or a sorted T cell fraction (not recorded which). The TCR originated in a male donor with ankylosing spondylitis or in good health (not recorded which). The chain is assembled from TRBV12-3 or TRBV12-4 and TRBJ2-7; TRBD2 agrees with 9 junctional bases. This receptor has the CDR3 CASSPAGGAGDYEQYF. The DNA is TGTGCCAGCAGCCCCGCGGGAGGGGCGGGAGACTACGAGCAGTACTTC.